The 2 T cell receptor beta chains reported below all come from one sample, sequenced in a study of blood T cell repertoires in COVID-19. The assay was immunoSEQ multiplex PCR, and TCRdb's table has in-frame clones only and misses some. The data show about 73,000 clones, 82% seen once. Source material: peripheral blood. The receptor set was obtained from an older woman with acute or convalescent COVID-19.

The V and J genes are TRBV6-4 and TRBJ1-1, with D hard to call. The CDR3 loop spans 13 amino acids. Germline V gene lookup returns CDR1 MRHNA and CDR2 SNTAGT. Between the trimmed V and J ends, which lost 8 bases and 10 bases, there was a span of 20 bases. CDR3 DNA sequence: TGTGCCAGCCCCGAGAAAGAGGCAGATCGAGCTTTCTTT. Translating it yields CASPEKEADRAFF.

This clone was observed a single time. The genes are TRBV5-1 and TRBJ2-7, with 11 bases fitting TRBD2. V shed 0 bases, J shed 4 bases, and the junction held 6 bases outside the gene matches. The germline V gene has CDR1 SGHRS and CDR2 YFSETQ. The CDR3 is 16 amino acids. The CDR3 reads CASSLAVTSGEYEQYF. The CDR3, as DNA: TGCGCCAGCAGCTTGGCGGTGACTAGCGGGGAATACGAGCAGTACTTC.